The 3 T cell receptor beta chains given below trace back to one sample, sequenced in a study of molecular identifiers for immune sequencing clone quantification. TCRdb fed the PCR reads into MiXCR, producing one record per CDR3 protein. The sample holds under 650,000 distinct CDR3 sequences, about 20% seen once. Sequencing was carried out using naive CD8+ T cells from blood, with Jurkat cell RNA spiked in. Subset in this sample: FACS-sorted CD8+CD4-CCR7+CD45RA+ naive T cells. Receptors were obtained from a human donor in good health. Some libraries in this study had Jurkat cell RNA spiked in.

A word on this clonotype: This may arise from a read error, as a much more abundant clone is one base away. This CDR3 reads CASSSGFNQPRHF. CDR3 nucleotide sequence: TGTGCCAGCAGTTCAGGGTTCAATCAGCCCCGGCATTTT. The chain is built from TRBV28 and TRBJ1-5; maybe TRBD1 (5 bases). Germline loops: CDR1 MDHEN, CDR2 SYDVKM. The CDR3 length is 13 residues.

V usage is TRBV28 and J usage is TRBJ1-1; no reliable D call. This CDR3 comprises 16 residues. The ends were cut back, 0 bases at V and 0 bases at J, with 11 bases in the middle. Germline V CDR1 and CDR2: MDHEN, SYDVKM. The CDR3 region is CASSLWRRQMNTEAFF. CDR3 nucleotide sequence: TGTGCCAGCAGTTTATGGAGGAGGCAGATGAACACTGAAGCTTTCTTT.

This clonotype was detected ten times or more. This rearrangement joins TRBV12-3 or TRBV12-4 to TRBJ1-4; D is undetermined. V gave up 5 bases and J gave up 4 bases, with 17 bases separating them. The CDR3 loop spans 16 amino acids. The CDR3 loop is CASSPPNILNNEKLFF. The CDR3 DNA follows: TGTGCCAGCAGTCCACCTAACATACTTAATAATGAAAAACTGTTTTTT.